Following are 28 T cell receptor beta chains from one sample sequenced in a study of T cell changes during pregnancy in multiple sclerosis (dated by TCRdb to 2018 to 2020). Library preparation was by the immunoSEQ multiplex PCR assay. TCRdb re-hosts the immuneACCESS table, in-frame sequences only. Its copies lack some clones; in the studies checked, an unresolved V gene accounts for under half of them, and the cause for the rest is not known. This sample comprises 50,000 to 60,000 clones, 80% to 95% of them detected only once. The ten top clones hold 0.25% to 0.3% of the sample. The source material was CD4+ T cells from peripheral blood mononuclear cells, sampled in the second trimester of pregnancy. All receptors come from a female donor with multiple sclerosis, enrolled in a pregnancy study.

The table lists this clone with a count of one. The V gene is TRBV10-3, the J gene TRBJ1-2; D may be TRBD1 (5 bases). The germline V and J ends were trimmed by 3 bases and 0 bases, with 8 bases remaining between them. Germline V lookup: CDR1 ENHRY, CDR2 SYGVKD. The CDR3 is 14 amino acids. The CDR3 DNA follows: TGTGCCATCAGTGACAGGGCAGCTAACTATGGCTACACCTTC. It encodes CAISDRAANYGYTF.

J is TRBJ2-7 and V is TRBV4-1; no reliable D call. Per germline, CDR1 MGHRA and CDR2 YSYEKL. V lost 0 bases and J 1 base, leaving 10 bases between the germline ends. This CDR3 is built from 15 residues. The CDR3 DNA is TGCGCCAGCAGCCAAGAGAACATATTTTCCTACGAGCAGTACTTC. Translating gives CASSQENIFSYEQYF.

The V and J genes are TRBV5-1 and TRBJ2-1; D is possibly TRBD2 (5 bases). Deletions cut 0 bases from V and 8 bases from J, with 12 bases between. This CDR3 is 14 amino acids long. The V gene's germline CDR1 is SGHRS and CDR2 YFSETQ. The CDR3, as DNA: TGCGCCAGCAGCTTGGAACAGTTCGGGGATGAGCAGTTCTTC. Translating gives CASSLEQFGDEQFF.

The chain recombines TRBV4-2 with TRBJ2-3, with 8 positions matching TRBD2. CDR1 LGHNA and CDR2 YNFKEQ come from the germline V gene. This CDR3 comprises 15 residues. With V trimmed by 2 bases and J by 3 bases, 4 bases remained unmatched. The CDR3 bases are TGTGCCAGCAGCCAACAGCGGGGGAGGACAGATACGCAGTATTTT. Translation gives CASSQQRGRTDTQYF.

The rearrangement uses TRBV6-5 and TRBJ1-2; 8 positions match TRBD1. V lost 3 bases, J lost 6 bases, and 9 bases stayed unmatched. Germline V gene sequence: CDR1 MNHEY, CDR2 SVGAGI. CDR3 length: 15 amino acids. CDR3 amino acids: CASSYWGRGRDGYTF. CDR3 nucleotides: TGTGCCAGCAGTTATTGGGGCAGGGGGCGGGATGGCTACACCTTC.

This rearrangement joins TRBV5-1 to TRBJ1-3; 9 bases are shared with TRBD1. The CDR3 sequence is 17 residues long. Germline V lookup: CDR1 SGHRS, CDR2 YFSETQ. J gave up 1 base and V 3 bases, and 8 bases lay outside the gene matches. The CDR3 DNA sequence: TGCGCCAGCAGCTCGGGGACAGGGATATCATCTGGAAACACCATATATTTT. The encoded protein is CASSSGTGISSGNTIYF.

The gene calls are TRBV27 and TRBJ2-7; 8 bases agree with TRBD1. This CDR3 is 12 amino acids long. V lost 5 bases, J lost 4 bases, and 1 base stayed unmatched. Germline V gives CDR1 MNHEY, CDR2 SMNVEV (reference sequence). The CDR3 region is CASSRTGYEQYF. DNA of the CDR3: TGTGCCAGCAGTCGGACAGGGTACGAGCAGTACTTC.

This chain's CDR3 is CASSLWGGSYEQYF. CDR3 DNA: TGCGCCAGCAGCTTGTGGGGGGGTTCCTACGAGCAGTACTTC. The V call is TRBV5-1, the J call TRBJ2-7; 7 bases match TRBD2. The CDR3 covers 14 residues. Per germline, CDR1 SGHRS and CDR2 YFSETQ. J lost 1 base, V lost 1 base, and 2 bases had no gene match.

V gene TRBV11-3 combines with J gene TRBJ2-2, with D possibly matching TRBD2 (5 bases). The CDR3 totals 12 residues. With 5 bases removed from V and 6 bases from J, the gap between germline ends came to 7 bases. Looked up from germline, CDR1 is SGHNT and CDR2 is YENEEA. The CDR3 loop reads CASSPGSGELFF. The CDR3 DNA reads TGTGCCAGCAGCCCGGGGTCCGGGGAGCTGTTTTTT.

Here the CDR3 reads CASSLIGGEMFNYGYTF. The DNA of the CDR3 is TGTGCCAGCAGCTTGATAGGGGGGGAAATGTTTAACTATGGCTACACCTTC. The chain employs TRBV5-6 and TRBJ1-2, with D tentatively TRBD1 (6 bases). This CDR3 is 17 amino acids long. Germline CDR1 and CDR2: SGHDT and YYEEEE. V was cut by 1 base and J by 1 base, with 17 bases left in between.

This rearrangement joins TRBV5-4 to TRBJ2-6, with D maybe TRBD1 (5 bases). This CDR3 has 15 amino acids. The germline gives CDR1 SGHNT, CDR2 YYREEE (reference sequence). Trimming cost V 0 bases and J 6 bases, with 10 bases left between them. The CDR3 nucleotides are TGTGCCAGCAGCTTGGGCACAGGAACGGCCAACGTCCTGACTTTC. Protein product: CASSLGTGTANVLTF.

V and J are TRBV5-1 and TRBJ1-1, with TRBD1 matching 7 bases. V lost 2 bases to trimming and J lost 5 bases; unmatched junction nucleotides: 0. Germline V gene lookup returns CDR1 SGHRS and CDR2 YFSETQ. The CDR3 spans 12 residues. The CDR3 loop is CASSLQGTEAFF. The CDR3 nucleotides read TGCGCCAGCAGCTTACAGGGGACTGAAGCTTTCTTT. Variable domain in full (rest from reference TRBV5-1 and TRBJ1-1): KAGVTQTPRYLIKTRGQQVTLSCSPISGHRSVSWYQQTPGQGLQFLFEYFSETQRNKGNFPGRFSGRQFSNSRSEMNVSTLELGDSALYLCASSLQGTEAFFGQGTRLTVV.

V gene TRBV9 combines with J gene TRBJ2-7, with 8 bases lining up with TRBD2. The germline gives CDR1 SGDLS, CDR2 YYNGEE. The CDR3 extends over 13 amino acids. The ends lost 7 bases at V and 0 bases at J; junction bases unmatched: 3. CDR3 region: CASGAGGSYEQYF. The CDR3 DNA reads TGTGCCAGCGGGGCGGGGGGCTCCTACGAGCAGTACTTC.

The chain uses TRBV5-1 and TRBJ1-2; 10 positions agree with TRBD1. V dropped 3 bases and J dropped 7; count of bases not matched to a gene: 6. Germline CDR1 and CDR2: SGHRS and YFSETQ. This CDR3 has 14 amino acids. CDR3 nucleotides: TGCGCCAGCAGCTGGGGACAGGGGTCGGCTGGCTACACCTTC. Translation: CASSWGQGSAGYTF.

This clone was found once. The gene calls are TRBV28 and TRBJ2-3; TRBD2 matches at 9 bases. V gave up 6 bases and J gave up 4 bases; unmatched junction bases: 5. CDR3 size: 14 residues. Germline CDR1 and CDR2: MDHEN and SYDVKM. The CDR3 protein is CASSPGLASDTQYF. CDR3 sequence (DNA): TGTGCCAGCAGCCCGGGACTAGCATCAGATACGCAGTATTTT.

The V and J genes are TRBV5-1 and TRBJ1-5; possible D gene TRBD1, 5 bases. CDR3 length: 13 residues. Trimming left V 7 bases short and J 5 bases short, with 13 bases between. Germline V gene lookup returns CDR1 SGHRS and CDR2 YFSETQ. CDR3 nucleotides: TGCGCCAGCGCGACAGCTGTCGATCAGCCCCAGCATTTT. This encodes CASATAVDQPQHF.

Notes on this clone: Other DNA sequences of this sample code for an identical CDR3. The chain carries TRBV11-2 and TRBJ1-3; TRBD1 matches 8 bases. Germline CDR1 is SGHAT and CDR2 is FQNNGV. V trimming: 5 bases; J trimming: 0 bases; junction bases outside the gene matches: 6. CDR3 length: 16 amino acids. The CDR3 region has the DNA TGTGCCAGCAGCCGCCTCAGGGGGCGCTCTGGAAACACCATATATTTT. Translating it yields CASSRLRGRSGNTIYF.

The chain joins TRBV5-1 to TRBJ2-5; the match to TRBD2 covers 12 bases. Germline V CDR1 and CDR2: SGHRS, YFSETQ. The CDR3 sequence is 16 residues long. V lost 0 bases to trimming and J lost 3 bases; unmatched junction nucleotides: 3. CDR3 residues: CASSLGTSGGKETQYF. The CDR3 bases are TGCGCCAGCAGCTTGGGTACTAGCGGGGGGAAAGAGACCCAGTACTTC.

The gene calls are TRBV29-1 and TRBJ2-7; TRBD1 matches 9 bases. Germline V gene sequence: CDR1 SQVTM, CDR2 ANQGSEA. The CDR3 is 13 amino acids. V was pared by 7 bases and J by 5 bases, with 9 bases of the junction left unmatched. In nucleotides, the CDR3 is TGCAGCGCAACCGGGACAGGGACCCACGAGCAGTACTTC. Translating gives CSATGTGTHEQYF.

CDR3 in DNA: TGTGCCACACGGGACAGAAGCACAGATACGCAGTATTTT. Translation gives CATRDRSTDTQYF. The chain links TRBV2 to TRBJ2-3; 7 bases fit TRBD1. With 10 bases clipped from V and 0 bases from J, the junction kept 4 bases outside the gene matches. In germline, CDR1 is SNHLY, CDR2 FYNNEI. The CDR3 runs 13 residues.

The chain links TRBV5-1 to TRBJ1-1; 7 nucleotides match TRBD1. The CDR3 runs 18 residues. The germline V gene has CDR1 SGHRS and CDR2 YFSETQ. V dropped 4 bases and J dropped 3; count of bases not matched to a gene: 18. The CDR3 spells CASSLYVPTGQKDTEAFF. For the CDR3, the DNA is TGCGCCAGCAGCCTCTATGTTCCGACAGGGCAAAAGGACACTGAAGCTTTCTTT.

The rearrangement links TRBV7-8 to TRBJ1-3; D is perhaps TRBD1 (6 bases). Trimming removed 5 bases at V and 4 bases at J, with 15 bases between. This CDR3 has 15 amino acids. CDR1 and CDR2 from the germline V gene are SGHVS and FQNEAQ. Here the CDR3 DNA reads TGTGCCAGCAGCCCCTGGTCAGGGGACGGAAACACCATATATTTT. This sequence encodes CASSPWSGDGNTIYF. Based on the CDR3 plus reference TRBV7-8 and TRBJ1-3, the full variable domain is GAGVSQSPRYKVAKRGQDVALRCDPISGHVSLFWYQQALGQGPEFLTYFQNEAQLDKSGLPSDRFFAERPEGSVSTLKIQRTQQEDSAVYLCASSPWSGDGNTIYFGEGSWLTVV.

The CDR3 loop reads CASSPRLAGNYEQYF. The CDR3 DNA reads TGTGCCAGCAGTCCCAGGCTAGCGGGGAACTACGAGCAGTACTTC. The chain carries TRBV27 and TRBJ2-7; 9 bases align to TRBD2. V gave up 5 bases and J gave up 3 bases; unmatched junction bases: 8. Germline V CDR1 and CDR2: MNHEY, SMNVEV (reference sequence). This CDR3 has 15 residues.

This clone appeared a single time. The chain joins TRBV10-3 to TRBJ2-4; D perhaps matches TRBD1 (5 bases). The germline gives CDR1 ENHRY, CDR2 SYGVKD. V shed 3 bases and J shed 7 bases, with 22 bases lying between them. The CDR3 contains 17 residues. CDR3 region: CAISETAGSGHPNIQYF. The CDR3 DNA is TGTGCCATCAGTGAAACTGCAGGCTCAGGACATCCGAACATTCAGTACTTC.

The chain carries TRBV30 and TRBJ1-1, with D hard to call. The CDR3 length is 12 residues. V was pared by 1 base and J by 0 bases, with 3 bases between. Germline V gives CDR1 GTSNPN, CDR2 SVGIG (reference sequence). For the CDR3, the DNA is TGTGCCTGGAGTGGAGTGAACACTGAAGCTTTCTTT. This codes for CAWSGVNTEAFF.

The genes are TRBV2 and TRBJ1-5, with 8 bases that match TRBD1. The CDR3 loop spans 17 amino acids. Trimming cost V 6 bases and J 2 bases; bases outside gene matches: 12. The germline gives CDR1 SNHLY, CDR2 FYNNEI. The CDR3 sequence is CASSREGPGGRNQPQHF. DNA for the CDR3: TGTGCCAGCAGCAGGGAGGGGCCAGGGGGCCGCAATCAGCCCCAGCATTTT.

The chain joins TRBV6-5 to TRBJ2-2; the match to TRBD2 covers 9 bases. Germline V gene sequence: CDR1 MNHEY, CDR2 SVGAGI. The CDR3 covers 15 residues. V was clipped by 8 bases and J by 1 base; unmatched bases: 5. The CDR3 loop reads CASRRLAENTGELFF. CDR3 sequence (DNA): TGTGCCAGCCGGAGACTAGCGGAGAACACCGGGGAGCTGTTTTTT.

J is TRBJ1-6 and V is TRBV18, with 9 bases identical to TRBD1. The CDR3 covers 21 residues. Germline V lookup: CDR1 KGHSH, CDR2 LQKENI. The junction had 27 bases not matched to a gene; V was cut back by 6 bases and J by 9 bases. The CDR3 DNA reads TGTGCCAGCTCCCAAATACCAGTTCGATCGGGACAGGGTGAGGTGAGTTCACCCCTCCACTTT. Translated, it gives CASSQIPVRSGQGEVSSPLHF.